Listed below are T cell receptor beta chains from one sample, sequenced in a study of tumor-infiltrating lymphocytes in primary liver carcinoma. TCRdb re-called the multiplex PCR reads through MiXCR, storing one row per CDR3 protein. The sample lists around 56,000 distinct CDR3 sequences, roughly 70% occurring once. Material: liver tumor tissue from sampling region 2. These receptor sequences come from a man aged 35 to 55 with primary liver carcinoma and hepatitis B virus infection. Both conserved end residues are part of each CDR3. Fields, in order: V gene, CDR3 length, CDR3 protein.

TRBV29-1,12,CSVVGSVESKYF
TRBV10-3,14,CAIRKRDNTGELFF
TRBV6-5,16,CASKPGQAASFYDQYF
TRBV6-6,18,CTSSYSHFGTDSYNEQFF
TRBV11-2,16,CASSPSRGLVNIEAFF
TRBV5-1,15,CASSVYGTGYNEQFF
TRBV29-1,14,CSVEDRAEGETQYF
TRBV11-2,14,CASGLYRLVSEHFF
TRBV5-5,15,CASRLVPGRYNGQFF
TRBV28,13,CVSSSLPRGELFF